This TCR beta chain was obtained from a study of technical replicates of blood from a handful of donors. The assay was immunoSEQ multiplex PCR, and TCRdb's table has in-frame clones only and misses some. This repertoire shows around 80,000 clones, about 96% found once; its top ten account for about 0.31%. Trimming shortened V by 5 bases and J by 0 bases, and 24 bases separated the two germline ends. The CDR3 totals 19 residues. CDR1 and CDR2 from the germline V gene are SGHDT and YYEEEE. What was sequenced was T cells isolated from PBMCs. The rearrangement joins TRBV5-6 to TRBJ2-4; D possibly corresponds to TRBD2 (5 bases). The receptor's source is a human donor in good health. CDR3 loop: CASRSRSSGHQPAKNIQYF. The CDR3, as DNA: TGTGCCAGCAGATCCCGGTCGAGCGGCCATCAACCAGCCAAAAACATTCAGTACTTC.